Sequencing of this TCR beta chain was carried out in a study of blood T cell repertoires in COVID-19. Study context: Samples of COVID-19 (acute and convalescent) were obtained from the United States, Italy and Spain. Sources were T cells, B-cell-depleted T cells, or PBMCs; the material itself was cDNA or gDNA.

CDR1 is SGHAT, CDR2 FQNNGV, per germline. The CDR3 is 14 amino acids. The V and J ends lost 1 base and 7 bases respectively, with 14 bases between them. In the authors' methods: Cell counts per sample came from amplifying reference gene primers. The repertoire was sequenced with immunoSEQ multiplex PCR; TCRdb's copy has only in-frame clones and lacks some. The V and J calls and clone size are taken from that table; D and trimming were inferred from the DNA. The sample carries about 320,000 clones, about nine tenths recorded once. The sample taken for sequencing was peripheral blood. This TCR was recovered from a young woman with COVID-19, enrolled during active disease. J is TRBJ2-7 and V is TRBV11-2; D may be TRBD1 (5 bases). CDR3 protein: CASSLAGQGLEQYF. DNA of the CDR3: TGTGCCAGCAGCTTAGCCGGCCAGGGATTGGAGCAGTACTTC.